The TCR beta chain under discussion was sequenced for a study of long-term antiretroviral therapy in people with HIV (dated by TCRdb to between 2021 and 2022). Some background on the complete study: The earliest samples were collected roughly a decade before the 2015 WHO recommendation for immediate ART, at a time when ART was usually postponed until CD4 counts fell. A total of 192 cryopreserved PBMC samples were contributed to the cohort by 30 adults with confirmed HIV infection, with samples collected serially over a mean of approximately six years (range 1-12). Among the 30 or so participants with HIV, roughly eleven were female. Test extractions of a monoclonal T-cell line alongside approximately 34 polyclonal samples showed no cross-contamination during QIAcube processing. A retrospective serial study tested whether ART initiation and durable HIV suppression were associated with changes in peripheral blood TRB repertoire composition and diversity. Paper-wide results and their limitations: A significant increase in TRB diversity was found to be associated with ART initiation, although TRB diversity was observed to remain significantly below that of transplant donor controls even after long-term ART. Because cell numbers in pre-ART samples were limited, unsorted PBMC were profiled instead of sorted CD4+ and CD8+ T cells. Expanded TRB clones identified before ART initiation dominated the repertoire across all time points, though the dominance fluctuated and decreased in many PLHIV after ART. The samples were dated from about 2004 to 2018, and the ART regimens that were used may be less effective than current ART regimens. CDR3 length ranges in HIV repertoires were narrower than in controls, and network structure suggested an antigen-experienced repertoire with only a slight naive shift after ART. Owing to limited PBMC availability, only the TCR beta chain was sequenced, without alpha chain pairing. Inferences about post-ART repertoire changes are limited because no data were available on ART adherence, viral resistance or therapy changes.

Participants were included only if at least one PBMC sample before ART initiation and at least two post-ART samples were available. All participants with HIV were treated in the United States of America. Before DNA extraction, cryopreserved samples containing about 0.9-11 million PBMC were thawed and washed. At the time of the earliest PBMC sample, participants with HIV were aged between about 20 and 60 years. Per participant, PBMC samples came from 1-4 timepoints prior to ART initiation and 2-8 timepoints following ART initiation, for a median of 7 samples. Serial HIV viral load, CD4+ T-cell count, ART history and demographic data were obtained for every participant. Using a Qiagen kit on a QIAcube, genomic DNA was extracted from unsorted PBMC, with samples processed in batches of 12. The immunoSEQ hsTCRB v3.0 assay was used at survey level resolution for TRB variable region sequencing. The target sequencing depth for TRB was 40,000-50,000 T-cell genomes per sample. Pooled TRB libraries were sequenced on an Illumina MiSeq with a v3 150-cycle kit. As for the original processing: Repertoire analysis was run in R within a reproducible Nextflow workflow that covered QC, data transformation and analysis. Custom analyses were implemented in LymphoSeq2, an R package for AIRR-Seq data exploration. A few samples yielding fewer than 5000 total TRB sequences were excluded, leaving 150 to 200 analyzed HIV repertoires. Of the roughly 180 retained HIV repertoires, almost 60 were collected before and more than 120 after ART initiation. Repertoires were downsampled to 5000 TRB nucleotide sequences, and summary statistics were averaged over 100 downsampling iterations. Only TRB sequences with CDR3 regions of at least seven amino acids were retained for analysis. Diversity was measured with a Shannon entropy-derived clonality score and the Gini coefficient. In the repertoire networks, any two of the top 5000 CDR3 amino acid sequences were connected whenever the two sequences differed by an edit distance of one. Antigen specificity groups and MHC restriction were predicted for TRB CDR3 amino acid sequences with GLIPH2. CDR3 amino acid sequences were matched against VDJdb and McPAS-TCR to flag known CMV, EBV, HIV or tissue antigen associations. Pre-ART, post-ART and control groups were compared with Wilcoxon signed-rank tests and Holm-Bonferroni correction. This immuneACCESS table, as held by TCRdb, lists in-frame sequences with V and J called but not all clones. Of the missing ones, under half trace to an unresolved V gene in checked studies; the others have no known cause. Clonal size and the V and J genes are those of that table, whereas D and trimming came from the DNA. This sample is represented by under 4,000 clones; approximately 91% of them were singletons. The ten largest clones represent about 4.7% of the sample.

As concerns this clone: The clone's antigen remains unknown. Per-nucleotide qualities are absent, and no much larger clonotype sits a single base away.

From the cysteine through the phenylalanine, the CDR3 covers 15 amino acids. Only the CDR3 DNA stays, 45 bases, in frame from base 1. Reading the germline V gene (reference sequence) gives CDR1 SGHNT and CDR2 YYREEE. For this chain, trimming is 5 bases at the V end and 4 bases at the J end, and the number of junction bases without a gene match is 8. The sample was unsorted PBMCs, taken 0.3 years after starting antiretroviral therapy. The chain was built from TRBV5-4 and TRBJ2-7, and 11 bases in between align with TRBD1. This receptor was identified in a woman aged 50 to 65 with HIV. This receptor has the CDR3 CASRPGTGGIYEQYF. The sequenced DNA: TGTGCCAGCAGACCCGGGACAGGGGGTATATACGAGCAGTACTTC.